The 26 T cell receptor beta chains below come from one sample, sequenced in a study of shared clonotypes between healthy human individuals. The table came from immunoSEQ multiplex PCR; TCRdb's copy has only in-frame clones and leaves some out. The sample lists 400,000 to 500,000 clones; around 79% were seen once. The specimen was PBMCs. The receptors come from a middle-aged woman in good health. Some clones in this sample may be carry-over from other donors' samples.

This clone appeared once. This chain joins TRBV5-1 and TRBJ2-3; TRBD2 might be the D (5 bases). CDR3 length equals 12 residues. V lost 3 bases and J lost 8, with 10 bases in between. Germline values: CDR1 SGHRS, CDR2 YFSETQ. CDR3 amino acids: CASSSEDPTQYF. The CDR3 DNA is TGCGCCAGCAGCTCGGAGGATCCTACGCAGTATTTT.

As DNA, the CDR3 is TGTGCCACCAGCAGAGATCGTAATCAGCCCCAGCATTTT. Translating it yields CATSRDRNQPQHF. This rearrangement joins TRBV15 to TRBJ1-5; D ambiguous. The V end was cut by 0 bases, the J end by 4 bases, with 4 bases between. The CDR3 length is 13 residues. CDR1 is LNHNV and CDR2 is YYDKDF in the germline V gene (reference sequence).

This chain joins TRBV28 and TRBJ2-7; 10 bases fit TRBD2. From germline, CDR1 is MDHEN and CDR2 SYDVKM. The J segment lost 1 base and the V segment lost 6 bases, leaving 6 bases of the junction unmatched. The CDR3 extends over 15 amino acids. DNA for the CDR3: TGTGCCAGCAGCCGCAGCGGGAGGGCTTCCTACGAGCAGTACTTC. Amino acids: CASSRSGRASYEQYF.

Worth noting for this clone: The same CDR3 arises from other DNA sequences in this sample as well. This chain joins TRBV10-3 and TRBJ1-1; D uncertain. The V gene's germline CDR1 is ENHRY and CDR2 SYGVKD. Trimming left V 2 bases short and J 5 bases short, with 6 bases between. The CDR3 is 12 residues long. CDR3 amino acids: CAISEVGTEAFF. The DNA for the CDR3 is TGTGCCATCAGTGAGGTGGGTACTGAAGCTTTCTTT.

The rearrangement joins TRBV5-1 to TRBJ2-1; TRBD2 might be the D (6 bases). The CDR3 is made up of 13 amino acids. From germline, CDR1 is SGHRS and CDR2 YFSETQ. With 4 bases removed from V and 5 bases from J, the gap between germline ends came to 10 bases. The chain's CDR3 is CASSGLAHNEQFF. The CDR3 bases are TGCGCCAGCAGCGGGCTAGCGCACAATGAGCAGTTCTTC.

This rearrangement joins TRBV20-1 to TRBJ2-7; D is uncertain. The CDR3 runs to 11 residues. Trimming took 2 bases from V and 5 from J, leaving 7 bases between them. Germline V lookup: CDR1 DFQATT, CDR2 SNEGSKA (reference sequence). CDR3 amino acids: CSARWSDEQYF. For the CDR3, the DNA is TGCAGTGCTAGATGGTCAGACGAGCAGTACTTC.

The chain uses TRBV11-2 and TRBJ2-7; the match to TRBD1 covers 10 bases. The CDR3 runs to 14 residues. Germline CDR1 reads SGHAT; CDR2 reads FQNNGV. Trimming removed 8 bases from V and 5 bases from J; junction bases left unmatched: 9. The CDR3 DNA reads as TGTGCCAGCCGCAGTGTGACAGGGGGCCACGAGCAGTACTTC. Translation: CASRSVTGGHEQYF.

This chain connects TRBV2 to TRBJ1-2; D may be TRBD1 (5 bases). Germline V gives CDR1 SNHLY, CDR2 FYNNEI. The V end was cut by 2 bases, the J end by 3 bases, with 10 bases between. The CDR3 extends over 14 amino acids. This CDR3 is CASSEFPRDYGYTF. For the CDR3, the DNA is TGTGCCAGCAGTGAATTCCCCAGGGACTATGGCTACACCTTC.

CDR3 protein: CASSPTGEFNEQFF. DNA of the CDR3: TGTGCCAGCAGTCCGACAGGGGAGTTCAATGAGCAGTTCTTC. J is TRBJ2-1 and V is TRBV6-4; TRBD1 agrees at 8 bases. This CDR3 has 14 residues. V shed 5 bases and J 6 bases; nucleotides not matched to a gene: 6. Germline assignment: CDR1 MRHNA and CDR2 SNTAGT.

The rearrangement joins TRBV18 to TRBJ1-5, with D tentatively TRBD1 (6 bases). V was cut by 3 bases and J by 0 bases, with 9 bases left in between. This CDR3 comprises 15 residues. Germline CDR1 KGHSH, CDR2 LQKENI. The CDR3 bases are TGTGCCAGCTCACCTACAGGGTATAGCAATCAGCCCCAGCATTTT. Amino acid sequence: CASSPTGYSNQPQHF. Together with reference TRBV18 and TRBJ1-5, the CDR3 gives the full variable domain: NAGVMQNPRHLVRRRGQEARLRCSPMKGHSHVYWYRQLPEEGLKFMVYLQKENIIDESGMPKERFSAEFPKEGPSILRIQQVVRGDSAAYFCASSPTGYSNQPQHFGDGTRLSIL.

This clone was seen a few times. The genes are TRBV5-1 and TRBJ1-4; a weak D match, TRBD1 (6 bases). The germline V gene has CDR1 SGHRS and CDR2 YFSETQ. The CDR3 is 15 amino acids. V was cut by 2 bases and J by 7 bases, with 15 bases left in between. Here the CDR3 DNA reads TGCGCCAGCAGCTTAGCAGGGGTAGTAAGTGAAAAACTGTTTTTT. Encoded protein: CASSLAGVVSEKLFF.

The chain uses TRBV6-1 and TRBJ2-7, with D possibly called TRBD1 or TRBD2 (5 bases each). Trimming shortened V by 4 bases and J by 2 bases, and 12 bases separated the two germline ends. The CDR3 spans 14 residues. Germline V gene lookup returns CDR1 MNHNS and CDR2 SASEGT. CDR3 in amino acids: CASSVGTETYEQYF. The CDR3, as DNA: TGTGCCAGCAGTGTCGGGACGGAGACCTACGAGCAGTACTTC.

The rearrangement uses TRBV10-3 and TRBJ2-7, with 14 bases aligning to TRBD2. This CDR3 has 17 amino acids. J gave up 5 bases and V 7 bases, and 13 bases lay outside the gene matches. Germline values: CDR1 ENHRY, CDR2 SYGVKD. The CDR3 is CAIIPRGTSGSLHEQYF. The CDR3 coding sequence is TGTGCCATCATTCCCCGAGGGACTAGCGGGAGTCTCCACGAGCAGTACTTC.

CDR3 sequence: CASSRGGLAGPHNEQFF. The CDR3 DNA sequence: TGTGCCAGCAGCAGAGGGGGGCTAGCGGGACCTCACAATGAGCAGTTCTTC. The J gene is TRBJ2-1, the V gene TRBV7-6, with 9 bases identical to TRBD2. The V gene end was trimmed by 5 bases and the J gene end by 5 bases; junction bases not matched to a gene: 13. Germline loops: CDR1 SGHVS, CDR2 FNYEAQ. The CDR3 extends over 17 amino acids.

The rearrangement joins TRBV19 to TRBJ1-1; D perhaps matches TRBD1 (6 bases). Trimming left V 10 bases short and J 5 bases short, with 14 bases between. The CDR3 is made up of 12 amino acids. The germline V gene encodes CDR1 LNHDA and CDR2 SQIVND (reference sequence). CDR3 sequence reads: CATSTRGTEAFF. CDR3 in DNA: TGTGCCACCTCTACAAGGGGGACTGAAGCTTTCTTT.

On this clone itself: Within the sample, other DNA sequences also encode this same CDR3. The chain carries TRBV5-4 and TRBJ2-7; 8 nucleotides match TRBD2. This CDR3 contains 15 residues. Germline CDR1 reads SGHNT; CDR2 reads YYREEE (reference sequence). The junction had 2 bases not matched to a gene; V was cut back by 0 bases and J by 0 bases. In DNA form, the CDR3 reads TGTGCCAGCAGCTTGGGCGGGGGGAGCTCCTACGAGCAGTACTTC. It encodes CASSLGGGSSYEQYF.

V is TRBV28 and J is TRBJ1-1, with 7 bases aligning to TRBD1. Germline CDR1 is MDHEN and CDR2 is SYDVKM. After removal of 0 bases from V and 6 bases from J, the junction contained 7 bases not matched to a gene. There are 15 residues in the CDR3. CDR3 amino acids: CASSLWIGGSAEAFF. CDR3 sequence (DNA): TGTGCCAGCAGTTTATGGATAGGGGGCTCGGCTGAAGCTTTCTTT.

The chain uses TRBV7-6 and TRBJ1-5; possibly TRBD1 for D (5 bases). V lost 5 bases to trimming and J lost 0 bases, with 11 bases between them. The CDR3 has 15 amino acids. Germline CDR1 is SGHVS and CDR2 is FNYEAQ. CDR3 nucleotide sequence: TGTGCCAGCAGCCCGGACATAAATAGCAATCAGCCCCAGCATTTT. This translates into CASSPDINSNQPQHF.

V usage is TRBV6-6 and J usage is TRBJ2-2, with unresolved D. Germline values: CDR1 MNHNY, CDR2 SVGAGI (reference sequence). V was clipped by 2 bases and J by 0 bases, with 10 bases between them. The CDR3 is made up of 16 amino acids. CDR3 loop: CASSYLSQANTGELFF. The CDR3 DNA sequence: TGTGCCAGCAGTTACCTCAGTCAGGCGAACACCGGGGAGCTGTTTTTT.

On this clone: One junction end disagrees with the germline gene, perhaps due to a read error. This CDR3 reads CASRQGDTRLAGGNEQFF. For the CDR3, the DNA is TGCGCCAGCCGTCAAGGGGACACTAGACTAGCGGGGGGGAATGAGCAGTTCTTC. The rearrangement links TRBV23-1 to TRBJ2-1; 14 nucleotides match TRBD2. TRBV23-1 is annotated as an ORF whose role is uncertain. The CDR3 totals 18 residues.

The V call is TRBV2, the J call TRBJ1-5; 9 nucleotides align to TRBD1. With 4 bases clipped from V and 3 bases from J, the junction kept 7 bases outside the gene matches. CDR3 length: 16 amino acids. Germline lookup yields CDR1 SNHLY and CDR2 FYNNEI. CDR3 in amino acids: CASSGRDRVINQPQHF. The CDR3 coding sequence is TGTGCCAGCAGTGGCCGGGACAGGGTCATCAATCAGCCCCAGCATTTT.

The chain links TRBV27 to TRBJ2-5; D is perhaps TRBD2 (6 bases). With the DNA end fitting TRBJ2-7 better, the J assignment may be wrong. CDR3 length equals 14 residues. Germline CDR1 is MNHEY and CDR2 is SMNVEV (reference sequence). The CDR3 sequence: CATTDVGGSYEQYF. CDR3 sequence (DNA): TGTGCCACCACGGATGTCGGGGGCTCCTACGAGCAGTACTTC.

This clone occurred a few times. CDR3 amino acids: CASSPGGGRHYEQYF. In DNA form, the CDR3 reads TGCGCCAGCAGCCCAGGGGGCGGGAGGCACTACGAGCAGTACTTC. The chain couples TRBV4-1 to TRBJ2-7; either TRBD1 or TRBD2 may fit D (8 bases each). The V gene lost 4 bases and the J gene lost 3 bases, with 16 bases spanning the gap. Germline assignment: CDR1 MGHRA and CDR2 YSYEKL. The CDR3 has 15 residues.

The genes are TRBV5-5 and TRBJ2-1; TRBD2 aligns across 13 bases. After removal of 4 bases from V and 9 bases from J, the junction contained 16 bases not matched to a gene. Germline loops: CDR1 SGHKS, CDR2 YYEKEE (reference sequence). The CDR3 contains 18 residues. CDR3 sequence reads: CASSPAPGTSGMGGEQFF. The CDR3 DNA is TGTGCCAGCAGCCCGGCCCCCGGGACTAGCGGGATGGGCGGTGAGCAGTTCTTC.

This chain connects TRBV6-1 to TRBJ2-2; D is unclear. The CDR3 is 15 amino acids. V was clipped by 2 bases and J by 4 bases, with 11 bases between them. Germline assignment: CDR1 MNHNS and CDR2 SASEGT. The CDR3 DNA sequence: TGTGCCAGCAGTGAACGGGTGGAAGGCACCGGGGAGCTGTTTTTT. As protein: CASSERVEGTGELFF.

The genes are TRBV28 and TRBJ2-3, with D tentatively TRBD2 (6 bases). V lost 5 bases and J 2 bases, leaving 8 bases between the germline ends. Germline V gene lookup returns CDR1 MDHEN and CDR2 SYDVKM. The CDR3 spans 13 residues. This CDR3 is CASSTGDTDTQYF. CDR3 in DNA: TGTGCCAGCAGTACGGGAGACACAGATACGCAGTATTTT.